The rows below give T cell receptor beta chains drawn from one sample of a study of blood T cell repertoires in COVID-19. Using immunoSEQ multiplex PCR, the repertoire was profiled, and TCRdb retains in-frame clones only, with some absent. Of about 260,000 clones in the sample, 86% were seen once. Material for sequencing was peripheral blood. These receptors came from a man aged 35-49 years with active or convalescent COVID-19. Each CDR3 is given with its conserved first and last residue. The D gene is left open where the match is weak. Part of the rows lack a size; the others show once, few, many or a class for expanded clones.

cdr3_aa cdr3_nt j_call v_call cdr3_length d_call clone_size
CASSVLGRETQYF TGTGCCAGCAGTGTTCTCGGTCGGGAGACCCAGTACTTC TRBJ2-5 TRBV2 13 - -
CASSEGGVYSGANVLTF TGTGCCAGCAGTGAAGGCGGGGTGTACTCTGGGGCCAACGTCCTGACTTTC TRBJ2-6 TRBV6-1 17 - -
CSATENYEQYF TGCAGTGCCACGGAGAACTACGAGCAGTACTTC TRBJ2-7 TRBV20-1 11 - -
CATSRELGETQYF TGTGCCACCAGCCGGGAGCTGGGGGAGACCCAGTACTTC TRBJ2-5 TRBV24-1 13 - once
CASSLTLLAGGPGEQFF TGTGCCAGCAGCTTAACCTTACTAGCGGGGGGGCCAGGTGAGCAGTTCTTC TRBJ2-1 TRBV11-3 17 TRBD2 -
CASREQGRTGELFF TGTGCCAGCAGGGAACAGGGCCGCACCGGGGAGCTGTTTTTT TRBJ2-2 TRBV7-3 14 - -
CASSIGTSGGYEQYF TGTGCCAGCAGCATCGGGACTAGCGGGGGCTACGAGCAGTACTTC TRBJ2-7 TRBV13 15 TRBD2 -
CASSLVSGPNEKLFF TGTGCCAGCAGTTTAGTATCGGGTCCAAATGAAAAACTGTTTTTT TRBJ1-4 TRBV27 15 - -
CASSLGKGAYEQYF TGTGCCAGCAGCCTGGGGAAGGGGGCCTACGAGCAGTACTTC TRBJ2-7 TRBV7-3 14 - -
CASSMAGSYEQYF TGTGCCAGTAGTATGGCGGGATCCTACGAGCAGTACTTC TRBJ2-7 TRBV19 13 - -
CSVPGGGGETQYF TGCAGCGTCCCGGGGGGGGGTGGAGAGACCCAGTACTTC TRBJ2-5 TRBV29-1 13 TRBD2 -
CASSVAQFANTGELFF TGTGCCAGCAGCGTAGCTCAGTTCGCGAACACCGGGGAGCTGTTTTTT TRBJ2-2 TRBV9 16 - -
CASSFWGSGYTF TGTGCCAGCAGCTTCTGGGGCAGTGGCTACACCTTC TRBJ1-2 TRBV7-6 12 - once
CASSDGTAGTDTQYF TGTGCCAGCAGTGACGGGACAGCGGGCACAGATACGCAGTATTTT TRBJ2-3 TRBV25-1 15 TRBD1 -
CASSLGTGPNQPQHF TGTGCCAGCAGCTTAGGGACAGGGCCCAATCAGCCCCAGCATTTT TRBJ1-5 TRBV7-9 15 TRBD1 -
CASMPSSYNEQFF TGTGCCAGCATGCCTAGCTCCTACAATGAGCAGTTCTTC TRBJ2-1 TRBV12-3/TRBV12-4 13 - -
CATKADLVGEQYF TGTGCCACAAAAGCGGACCTTGTGGGCGAGCAGTACTTC TRBJ2-7 TRBV2 13 - -
CASMRNTEAFF TGTGCCAGTATGAGGAACACTGAAGCTTTCTTT TRBJ1-1 TRBV6-5 11 - -
CAWSDRTGVSNTQYF TGTGCCTGGAGTGACCGGACAGGGGTTTCGAATACGCAGTATTTT TRBJ2-3 TRBV30 15 TRBD1 -
CASSEQGYNSPLHF TGTGCCAGCAGTGAACAGGGATATAATTCACCCCTCCACTTT TRBJ1-6 TRBV6-1 14 - -
CASSRDRGGYTF TGTGCCAGCAGTCGGGACAGAGGGGGCTACACCTTC TRBJ1-2 TRBV2 12 TRBD1 -
CASGLDTAPRASEQYF TGTGCTAGTGGTTTGGATACAGCTCCCAGGGCCTCCGAGCAGTACTTC TRBJ2-7 TRBV12-5 16 - -
CASSLAPTASTDTQYF TGTGCCAGCAGCTTGGCCCCGACAGCTAGCACAGATACGCAGTATTTT TRBJ2-3 TRBV5-6 16 - -
CASSYGQGWTEAFF TGTGCCAGCAGTTACGGACAGGGTTGGACTGAAGCTTTCTTT TRBJ1-1 TRBV14 14 TRBD1 -
CASSRQGDSTEAFF TGTGCCAGCAGCCGACAGGGTGATTCGACTGAAGCTTTCTTT TRBJ1-1 TRBV7-9 14 TRBD1 -
CAILPRQGNQPQHF TGTGCCATCCTGCCCCGACAGGGCAATCAGCCCCAGCATTTT TRBJ1-5 TRBV10-3 14 - -
CASSLYATSMQFF TGTGCCAGCAGCTTGTATGCTACTAGCATGCAGTTCTTC TRBJ2-1 TRBV5-6 13 - -
CASSLDQASTDTQYF TGTGCCAGCAGCTTAGATCAGGCTAGCACAGATACGCAGTATTTT TRBJ2-3 TRBV7-9 15 - -
CASSPGTGQGEQFF TGTGCCAGCAGCCCCGGGACAGGTCAAGGTGAGCAGTTCTTC TRBJ2-1 TRBV5-6 14 TRBD1 -
CASSPFLDRVDQPQHF TGCGCCAGCAGCCCCTTTCTCGACAGGGTGGATCAGCCCCAGCATTTT TRBJ1-5 TRBV4-1 16 TRBD1 -
CASTGQHVSPLHF TGTGCCAGCACCGGACAGCACGTTTCACCCCTCCACTTT TRBJ1-6 TRBV28 13 - once
CAISRTGEPTNEKLFF TGTGCCATCAGTAGGACAGGCGAACCAACTAATGAAAAACTGTTTTTT TRBJ1-4 TRBV10-3 16 TRBD1 few
CATGQADSTDTQYF TGTGCCACCGGACAGGCAGATAGCACAGATACGCAGTATTTT TRBJ2-3 TRBV7-9 14 TRBD1 -
CATSDPRGGTGGPAGTDTQYF TGTGCCACCAGTGACCCGAGAGGGGGTACGGGGGGGCCCGCTGGCACAGATACGCAGTATTTT TRBJ2-3 TRBV24-1 21 TRBD2 -
CASSKGQAYTEAFF TGTGCCAGCAGTAAGGGACAGGCCTACACTGAAGCTTTCTTT TRBJ1-1 TRBV6-5 14 TRBD1 -
CSARGGDFQYF TGCAGTGCTAGAGGAGGTGATTTTCAGTACTTC TRBJ2-7 TRBV20-1 11 - -
CASSKRLGSNQPQHF TGTGCCAGCAGTAAACGGCTAGGTAGCAATCAGCCCCAGCATTTT TRBJ1-5 TRBV27 15 - -
CASSETQGNYGYTF TGTGCCAGCAGTGAAACCCAGGGGAACTATGGCTACACCTTC TRBJ1-2 TRBV6-1 14 - -
CASSDAGEAFF TGTGCCAGCAGCGATGCAGGGGAAGCTTTCTTT TRBJ1-1 TRBV2 11 - few
CASSKGQGKVSNQPQHF TGTGCCAGTAGTAAGGGCCAGGGGAAGGTTAGCAATCAGCCCCAGCATTTT TRBJ1-5 TRBV19 17 - -
CASSLGTRDYGYTF TGTGCCAGCAGCTTAGGTACGCGGGACTATGGCTACACCTTC TRBJ1-2 TRBV7-9 14 - -
CASTLGSGQYF TGTGCCAGCACCTTGGGGTCGGGGCAGTACTTC TRBJ2-7 TRBV5-5 11 - -
CATSAAGDQPQHF TGTGCCACCAGTGCCGCTGGAGATCAGCCCCAGCATTTT TRBJ1-5 TRBV24-1 13 - -
CASSQPYRGHHYGYTF TGCGCCAGCAGCCAACCATACAGGGGGCATCACTATGGCTACACCTTC TRBJ1-2 TRBV4-1 16 TRBD1 few
CASRDQGDTEAFF TGCGCCAGCAGGGACCAGGGGGACACTGAAGCTTTCTTT TRBJ1-1 TRBV5-1 13 TRBD1 -
CASSEAGLAGRGGELFF TGTGCCAGCAGTGAGGCGGGACTAGCGGGAAGGGGCGGGGAGCTGTTTTTT TRBJ2-2 TRBV6-1 17 TRBD2 few
CASSLDSNEKLFF TGTGCCAGCAGTCTGGACAGTAATGAAAAACTGTTTTTT TRBJ1-4 TRBV2 13 - -
CSVEDRGLATQYF TGCAGCGTTGAAGACAGGGGGTTGGCTACGCAGTATTTT TRBJ2-3 TRBV29-1 13 TRBD1 -
CATSDSSYEQYF TGTGCCACCTCTGACAGCTCCTACGAGCAGTACTTC TRBJ2-7 TRBV15 12 - -
CASSQEQGDTEAFF TGTGCCAGCAGCCAAGAGCAGGGGGACACTGAAGCTTTCTTT TRBJ1-1 TRBV4-2 14 TRBD1 -
CASSAIGLAGGSEQFF TGTGCCAGCAGTGCAATAGGACTAGCGGGAGGGTCTGAGCAGTTCTTC TRBJ2-1 TRBV6-1 16 TRBD2 -
CASSGAGQFNQPQHF TGTGCCAGCAGTGGAGCGGGACAGTTTAATCAGCCCCAGCATTTT TRBJ1-5 TRBV6-1 15 TRBD1 -
CASGPQGETEAFF TGTGCCAGCGGACCACAGGGGGAAACTGAAGCTTTCTTT TRBJ1-1 TRBV5-6 13 TRBD1 -
CASSIVRHQPQHF TGTGCCAGTAGTATCGTCAGGCATCAGCCCCAGCATTTT TRBJ1-5 TRBV19 13 - -
CAWRQEISGNTIYF TGTGCCTGGAGACAGGAAATCTCTGGAAACACCATATATTTT TRBJ1-3 TRBV30 14 - -